Presented here are 25 T cell receptor beta chains from one specimen sequenced in a study of T cell clonality in common variable immunodeficiency (dated by TCRdb to between 2014 and 2016). Receptors were amplified or captured by the immunoSEQ multiplex PCR assay. This is the immuneACCESS table as TCRdb keeps it, with only in-frame sequences that have V and J called. A part of the clones is gone; compared with another copy, unresolved V genes explain less than half, and the rest is unexplained. The sample records tens of thousands of clones, none occurring a single time. 1.7% of the sample comes from the top ten. Sequenced material: peripheral blood mononuclear cells. These receptors all come from a person aged 18 to 70 in good health.

As for this clone: The read stops 3 residues short of the end of the CDR3; the missing end is completed from the germline J gene. J is TRBJ2-1 and V is TRBV18; perhaps TRBD1 as D (6 bases). CDR1 is KGHSH and CDR2 is LQKENI in the germline V gene. The V end was cut by 3 bases, the J end by 8 bases, with 29 bases between. This CDR3 comprises 19 residues. The CDR3 spells CASSPVSGGNRMKVDEQFF. CDR3 bases read: TGTGCCAGCTCACCGGTTTCTGGGGGCAATAGGATGAAGGTAGATGAG.

Ten or more counts support this clone. The CDR3 spells CSAVRGNTEAFF. CDR3 DNA, as far as it was read: TGCAGTGCTGTCAGGGGGAACACTGAA. This chain joins TRBV20-1 and TRBJ1-1; D possibly corresponds to TRBD1 (6 bases). Read sequence stops 3 residues before the CDR3 end, and the germline J gene provides the missing end. This CDR3 has 12 residues. Trimming shortened V by 5 bases and J by 1 base, and 8 bases separated the two germline ends. Germline-derived CDR1 and CDR2 are DFQATT and SNEGSKA (reference sequence).

Many counts were recorded for this clone. The DNA ends 3 residues before the CDR3 does, and the rest of the CDR3 is filled in from the germline J gene. This sequence joins TRBV20-1 and TRBJ2-7; 7 nucleotides agree with TRBD1. This CDR3 comprises 15 residues. V was clipped by 0 bases and J by 3 bases; unmatched bases: 8. Germline V gene data show CDR1 as DFQATT and CDR2 as SNEGSKA (reference sequence). This CDR3 reads CSARDQGGAFYEQYF. The sequenced part of the CDR3 DNA is TGCAGTGCTAGAGATCAAGGGGGCGCCTTCTACGAG.

This clone was seen at least ten times. The CDR3 goes on 3 residues after the read ends, and that part is filled in from the germline J gene. The chain uses TRBV20-1 and TRBJ2-1; 8 positions match TRBD1. The CDR3 has 13 residues. The V and J ends lost 6 bases and 9 bases, in that order; junction bases with no gene match: 10. Per germline, CDR1 DFQATT and CDR2 SNEGSKA (reference sequence). The sequenced part of the CDR3 DNA is TGCAGTGCCGACAGTATCGACAGGGGTGAG. Its protein product is CSADSIDRGE. The whole CDR3 sequence is CSADSIDRGEQFF.

This clone was seen ten or more times. The read stops 3 residues short of the end of the CDR3; the missing end is completed from the germline J gene. The V and J genes are TRBV30 and TRBJ2-4; tentative D call: TRBD2 (7 bases). Germline-derived CDR1 and CDR2 are GTSNPN and SVGIG (reference sequence). Trimming pared 5 bases from V and 2 bases from J, leaving 13 bases between. CDR3 length equals 14 residues. The sequenced part of the CDR3 DNA is TGTGCCTGGGGGAGGGGGGGCCCCAAAAACATT. It specifies CAWGRGGPKNI. The entire CDR3 reads CAWGRGGPKNIQYF.

This clone was detected ten times or more. With the read ending 3 residues before the CDR3 end, the germline J gene is used to fill in that end. The chain has TRBV7-9 and TRBJ2-2; TRBD1 agrees at 11 bases. There are 14 residues in the CDR3. In germline, CDR1 is SEHNR, CDR2 FQNEAQ (reference sequence). V dropped 9 bases and J dropped 4; count of bases not matched to a gene: 4. This CDR3 reads CARTGTGGTGELFF. The CDR3 DNA, read in part, is TGTGCCAGGACCGGGACAGGGGGCACCGGGGAG.

This clone was detected ten times or more. Sequencing ends 3 residues short of the CDR3 end; the germline J gene provides the rest. This chain connects TRBV12-3 or TRBV12-4 to TRBJ2-1; 11 bases map to TRBD2. The CDR3 spans 13 residues. J was trimmed by 8 bases and V by 7 bases; bases with no gene match: 4. CDR3 amino acids: CASTTSGVYEQFF. The part of the CDR3 DNA that was read is TGTGCCAGCACGACTAGCGGGGTCTATGAG.

This clone was picked up many times. The read gets to within 3 residues of the CDR3 end, and the germline J gene fills in the rest. This chain joins TRBV20-1 and TRBJ2-7; D is uncertain. CDR3 length: 14 amino acids. Trimming pared 4 bases from V and 0 bases from J, leaving 13 bases between. Germline V gene lookup returns CDR1 DFQATT and CDR2 SNEGSKA (reference sequence). CDR3 DNA (partial): TGCAGTGCTATGGGCTCCGTTAGCTCCTACGAG. Amino acids: CSAMGSVSSYE. The entire CDR3 sequence reads CSAMGSVSSYEQYF.

In its sample, this clone was seen many times. The CDR3 end is not reached by the read, which stops 3 residues before it; the germline J gene fills it in. The chain is built from TRBV7-9 and TRBJ2-1; D is uncertain. Germline V gene lookup returns CDR1 SEHNR and CDR2 FQNEAQ (reference sequence). V dropped 0 bases and J dropped 5 bases, with 5 bases sitting between them. The CDR3 extends over 13 amino acids. CDR3 bases read: TGTGCCAGCAGCTTAGCGAGGCACAATGAG. Translated, it gives CASSLARHNE. The entire CDR3 reads CASSLARHNEQFF.

The table lists this clone with many counts. The DNA ends 3 residues before the CDR3 does, and the rest of the CDR3 is filled in from the germline J gene. This chain joins TRBV4-1 and TRBJ2-7, with 10 bases identical to TRBD1. V shed 6 bases, J shed 2 bases, and the junction held 13 bases outside the gene matches. Germline V gives CDR1 MGHRA, CDR2 YSYEKL. The CDR3 is 17 amino acids. CDR3 region: CASSLQGGTGVTYEQYF. The sequenced part of the CDR3 DNA is TGCGCCAGCAGTTTACAAGGTGGGACAGGGGTCACCTACGAG.

This clone was detected many times. The DNA ends 3 residues before the CDR3 does, and the rest of the CDR3 is filled in from the germline J gene. The chain recombines TRBV7-9 with TRBJ1-2, with D maybe TRBD1 (5 bases). Trimming removed 4 bases from V and 4 bases from J, with 10 bases in between. CDR3 length equals 13 residues. CDR1 is SEHNR, CDR2 FQNEAQ, per germline (reference sequence). The CDR3 loop reads CASSYGGVYGYTF. The sequenced CDR3 bases are TGTGCCAGCAGCTACGGGGGAGTCTATGGC.

The table lists this clone with many counts. Read sequence stops 3 residues before the CDR3 end, and the germline J gene provides the missing end. J is TRBJ1-5 and V is TRBV6-1, with D unresolved. V was pared by 4 bases and J by 0 bases, with 7 bases between. The CDR3 consists of 14 residues. The germline gives CDR1 MNHNS, CDR2 SASEGT. The CDR3 bases that were read are TGTGCCAGCAGTGGAACATCTAGCAATCAGCCC. Translating it yields CASSGTSSNQP. The entire CDR3 is CASSGTSSNQPQHF.

This clone was seen many times. The read gets to within 3 residues of the CDR3 end, and the germline J gene fills in the rest. The V call is TRBV2, the J call TRBJ1-1, with TRBD1 identical over 7 bases. The V segment lost 6 bases and the J segment 4 bases; nucleotides outside the gene matches: 5. The CDR3 covers 13 residues. Germline V gene sequence: CDR1 SNHLY, CDR2 FYNNEI. The DNA read from the CDR3 is TGTGCCAGCAGGGAGACAGGGTTCACTGAA. Protein sequence: CASRETGFTE. The CDR3 as a whole reads CASRETGFTEAFF. The full variable domain, its missing parts supplied by reference TRBV2 and TRBJ1-1, is EPEVTQTPSHQVTQMGQEVILRCVPISNHLYFYWYRQILGQKVEFLVSFYNNEISEKSEIFDDQFSVERPDGSNFTLKIRSTKLEDSAMYFCASRETGFTEAFFGQGTRLTVV.

This clone was found many times. Read data end 3 residues before the CDR3 end; the end is taken from the germline J gene. The chain uses TRBV19 and TRBJ1-2; 8 bases agree with TRBD1. Germline V gene lookup returns CDR1 LNHDA and CDR2 SQIVND (reference sequence). The V gene end was trimmed by 5 bases and the J gene end by 6 bases; junction bases not matched to a gene: 8. The CDR3 has 14 amino acids. The sequenced part of the CDR3 DNA is TGTGCCAGTAGTTCCAGGGGACAGGCACATGGC. Translation: CASSSRGQAHG. The CDR3 in full is CASSSRGQAHGYTF.

This clone was picked up many times. The read stops 3 residues short of the end of the CDR3; the missing end is completed from the germline J gene. The V call is TRBV5-6, the J call TRBJ1-2; no clear D. CDR3 length: 12 amino acids. The germline V gene has CDR1 SGHDT and CDR2 YYEEEE. The germline V and J ends were trimmed by 2 bases and 3 bases, with 5 bases remaining between them. This CDR3 reads CASSLADYGYTF. The DNA read from the CDR3 is TGTGCCAGCAGCTTAGCCGACTATGGC. The whole variable domain, filled in from reference TRBV5-6 and TRBJ1-2, reads DAGVTQSPTHLIKTRGQQVTLRCSPKSGHDTVSWYQQALGQGPQFIFQYYEEEERQRGNFPDRFSGHQFPNYSSELNVNALLLGDSALYLCASSLADYGYTFGSGTRLTVV.

Turning to this clone: Different DNA sequences within this sample yield the same CDR3. The part of the CDR3 DNA that was read is TGCGCCAGCAGCGAGGGACTAGCGGGTGTGAATGAG. It codes for CASSEGLAGVNE. The entire CDR3 sequence reads CASSEGLAGVNEQFF. This chain uses TRBV5-1 with TRBJ2-1; 12 bases are a match to TRBD2. The read comes to an end 3 residues before the CDR3 does, leaving the germline J gene to fill in the end. Germline values: CDR1 SGHRS, CDR2 YFSETQ. With 4 bases clipped from V and 7 bases from J, the junction kept 6 bases outside the gene matches. This CDR3 has 15 residues.

This clone came up many times. The CDR3 extends 3 residues past the end of the read, so its final part is completed from the germline J gene. The rearrangement joins TRBV7-8 to TRBJ1-5; D possibly corresponds to TRBD1 (5 bases). This CDR3 comprises 15 residues. The V gene lost 5 bases and the J gene lost 0 bases, with 11 bases spanning the gap. Germline lookup yields CDR1 SGHVS and CDR2 FQNEAQ. The CDR3 protein is CASSVGGGSNQPQHF. CDR3 DNA, as far as it was read: TGTGCCAGCAGCGTCGGCGGGGGTAGCAATCAGCCC.

This clone showed up just a few times. Read sequence stops 3 residues before the CDR3 end, and the germline J gene provides the missing end. The chain has TRBV2 and TRBJ2-1; 11 nucleotides align to TRBD2. This CDR3 is built from 16 residues. CDR1 is SNHLY and CDR2 is FYNNEI in the germline V gene. V was pared by 0 bases and J by 9 bases, with 7 bases of the junction left unmatched. CDR3 amino acids: CASSEAAGLAGGEQFF. Partial CDR3 DNA: TGTGCCAGCAGTGAAGCCGCCGGCCTAGCGGGAGGTGAG.

This clone was recorded many times. The observed sequence ends 3 residues before the CDR3 terminus, with the missing tail filled in from the germline J gene. The genes are TRBV5-1 and TRBJ2-1, with D maybe TRBD2 (6 bases). V was clipped by 3 bases and J by 5 bases, with 15 bases between them. The CDR3 has 15 residues. In germline, CDR1 is SGHRS, CDR2 YFSETQ. CDR3 region: CASSSQEGRNNEQFF. Incomplete CDR3 DNA: TGCGCCAGCAGCTCCCAGGAGGGCAGAAACAATGAG.

Ten or more counts support this clone. Read sequence stops 3 residues before the CDR3 end, and the germline J gene provides the missing end. The chain is built from TRBV18 and TRBJ2-6, with 8 bases aligning to TRBD1. Trimming cost V 4 bases and J 2 bases; bases outside gene matches: 10. The CDR3 runs to 18 residues. Germline values: CDR1 KGHSH, CDR2 LQKENI. Partial CDR3 DNA: TGTGCCAGCTCACAGACAGGACAGGGTCCACCTGGGGCCAACGTC. Its protein is CASSQTGQGPPGANV. Given in full, the CDR3 is CASSQTGQGPPGANVLTF. The full variable domain, in which reference TRBV18 and TRBJ2-6 provide the parts outside the CDR3, is NAGVMQNPRHLVRRRGQEARLRCSPMKGHSHVYWYRQLPEEGLKFMVYLQKENIIDESGMPKERFSAEFPKEGPSILRIQQVVRGDSAAYFCASSQTGQGPPGANVLTFGAGSRLTVL.

This clone appeared many times. The CDR3 end lies 3 residues beyond the end of the read and is filled in from the germline J gene. The V call is TRBV19, the J call TRBJ2-6, with D maybe TRBD1 (5 bases). CDR3 size: 15 residues. Trimming cost V 7 bases and J 0 bases, with 10 bases left between them. Germline V gene sequence: CDR1 LNHDA, CDR2 SQIVND (reference sequence). CDR3 DNA, as far as it was read: TGTGCCAGTACCAGACAGCCCTCTGGGGCCAACGTC. This translates into CASTRQPSGANV. The entire CDR3 sequence reads CASTRQPSGANVLTF. Drawing the rest from reference TRBV19 and TRBJ2-6, the complete variable domain is DGGITQSPKYLFRKEGQNVTLSCEQNLNHDAMYWYRQDPGQGLRLIYYSQIVNDFQKGDIAEGYSVSREKKESFPLTVTSAQKNPTAFYLCASTRQPSGANVLTFGAGSRLTVL.

This clone was counted at least ten times. The missing CDR3 end, 3 residues past where the read stops, is filled in from the germline J gene. V usage is TRBV7-6 and J usage is TRBJ2-3; the match to TRBD2 covers 10 bases. The CDR3 consists of 16 residues. Germline V gives CDR1 SGHVS, CDR2 FNYEAQ. Germline trimming cut 5 bases from V and 6 bases from J; bases unmatched to any gene: 11. CDR3 in amino acids: CASSPWTSGGPDTQYF. CDR3 DNA (partial): TGTGCCAGCAGCCCTTGGACTAGCGGAGGCCCCGATACG.

This clone was counted at least ten times. The CDR3 reads CASSLGAVGTGELFF. The sequenced part of the CDR3 DNA is TGTGCCAGCAGCTTAGGGGCTGTCGGCACCGGGGAG. V and J are TRBV11-2 and TRBJ2-2; no firm D call. The read halts 3 residues ahead of the CDR3 end, with the missing end drawn from the germline J gene. V was trimmed by 1 base and J by 4 bases, leaving 10 bases between them. Germline CDR1 SGHAT, CDR2 FQNNGV. This CDR3 has 15 residues. Filled out from reference TRBV11-2 and TRBJ2-2, the complete variable domain reads EAGVAQSPRYKIIEKRQSVAFWCNPISGHATLYWYQQILGQGPKLLIQFQNNGVVDDSQLPKDRFSAERLKGVDSTLKIQPAKLEDSAVYLCASSLGAVGTGELFFGEGSRLTVL.

This clone was observed at least ten times. The sequence runs out 3 residues before the end of the CDR3; the remainder is reconstructed from the germline J gene. The chain is built from TRBV4-1 and TRBJ2-3, with TRBD2 as a possible D gene (6 bases). Germline V CDR1 and CDR2: MGHRA, YSYEKL. V was clipped by 2 bases and J by 3 bases, with 18 bases between them. The CDR3 runs 17 residues. The sequenced CDR3 bases are TGCGCCAGCAGCCAACCACGGGACTCCCTGCAAACAGATACG. Protein product: CASSQPRDSLQTDT. The CDR3 in its entirety is CASSQPRDSLQTDTQYF.

In this sample, this clone turned up many times. The sequenced fragment ends 3 residues before the CDR3 boundary, so the rest is inferred from the germline J gene. The genes are TRBV6-4 and TRBJ2-1; no clear D gene. The CDR3 is 15 amino acids. CDR1 MRHNA and CDR2 SNTAGT come from the germline V gene. V was shortened by 0 bases and J by 4 bases, with 10 bases between the two germline ends. The sequenced part of the CDR3 DNA is TGTGCCAGCAGTGACTCGGCAGGCTCATACAATGAG. Protein: CASSDSAGSYNE. The full CDR3 protein reads CASSDSAGSYNEQFF.